This TCR beta chain was obtained from a study of blood T cell repertoires in COVID-19. In the study overall: Material from acute and convalescent COVID-19 was sourced from the United States, Italy and Spain. Sources were T cells, B-cell-depleted T cells, or PBMCs; the material itself was cDNA or gDNA.

This CDR3 comprises 14 residues. Trimming took 1 base from V and 6 from J; bases not matched to a gene: 2. Germline CDR1 is MNHEY and CDR2 is SVGAGI. Assay: immunoSEQ multiplex PCR; the TCRdb copy retains only in-frame clones and omits some. The sample yields 370,000 or so clones, roughly 77% seen once. The sequencing sample was made of peripheral blood. This receptor was identified in a human donor with acute or convalescent COVID-19. The donor label of this sample is uncertain. The chain uses TRBV6-5 and TRBJ1-2; 10 nucleotides agree with TRBD1. The CDR3 loop reads CASSYFGQGDGYTF. DNA for the CDR3: TGTGCCAGCAGTTACTTTGGACAGGGGGATGGCTACACCTTC.